This T cell receptor (beta chain) was observed in a study of T cells in Graves' hyperthyroidism and ophthalmopathy. In this sample, this clonotype turned up many times. RNA transcripts were the template for amplifying TCR beta CDR3 regions. In the first-round RT-PCR of the TCR CDR3, the HTBI primer set was used. TCRdb itself ran the multiplex PCR reads through MiXCR, one entry per CDR3 protein. Among under 650,000 distinct CDR3 sequences listed, around 15% were seen once. Germline lookup yields CDR1 GTSNPN and CDR2 SVGIG (reference sequence). V was trimmed by 0 bases and J by 6 bases, leaving 8 bases between them. There are 13 residues in the CDR3.

The sequencing sample was made of blood. V usage is TRBV30 and J usage is TRBJ1-4; D remains unclear. This TCR derives from a woman aged 25-40 years with Graves' hyperthyroidism. Here the CDR3 DNA reads TGTGCCTGGAGTGTACTAGGACATGAAAAACTGTTTTTT. Amino acid sequence: CAWSVLGHEKLFF.